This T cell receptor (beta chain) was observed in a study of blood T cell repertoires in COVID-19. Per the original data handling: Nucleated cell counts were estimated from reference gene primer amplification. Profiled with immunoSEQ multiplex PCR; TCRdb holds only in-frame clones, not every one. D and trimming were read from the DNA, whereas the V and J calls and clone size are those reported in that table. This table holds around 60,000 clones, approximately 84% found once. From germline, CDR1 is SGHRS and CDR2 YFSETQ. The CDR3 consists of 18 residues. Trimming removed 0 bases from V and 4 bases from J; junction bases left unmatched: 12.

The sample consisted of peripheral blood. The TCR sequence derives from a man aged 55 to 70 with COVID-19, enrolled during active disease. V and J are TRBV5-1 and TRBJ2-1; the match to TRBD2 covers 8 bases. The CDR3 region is CASSLGYFSGENYNEQFF. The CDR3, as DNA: TGCGCCAGCAGCTTGGGTTACTTTAGCGGGGAAAATTACAATGAGCAGTTCTTC.